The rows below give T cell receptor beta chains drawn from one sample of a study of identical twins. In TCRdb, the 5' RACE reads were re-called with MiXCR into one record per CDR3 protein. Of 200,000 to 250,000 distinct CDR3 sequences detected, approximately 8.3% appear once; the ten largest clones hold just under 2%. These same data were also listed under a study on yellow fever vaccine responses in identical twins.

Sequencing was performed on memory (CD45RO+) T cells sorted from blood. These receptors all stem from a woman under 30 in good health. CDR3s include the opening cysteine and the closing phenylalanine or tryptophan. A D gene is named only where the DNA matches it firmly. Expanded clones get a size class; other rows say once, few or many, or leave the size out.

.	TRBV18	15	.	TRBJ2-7	TGTGCCAGCTCACCCGGGTCCCCGAAGGGCTACGAGCAGTACTTC	CASSPGSPKGYEQYF
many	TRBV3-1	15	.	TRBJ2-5	TGTGCCAGCAGCCAAGGAGAGAAGTACCAAGAGACCCAGTACTTC	CASSQGEKYQETQYF
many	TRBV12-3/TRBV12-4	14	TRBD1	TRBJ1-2	TGTGCCAGCAGCGTGGGACAGAGAAGCGCCGGCTACACCTTC	CASSVGQRSAGYTF
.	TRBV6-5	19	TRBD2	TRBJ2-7	TGTGCCAGCAGTTATTCGACTAGCGGGTGGAGGTCTCGGGCCTACGAGCAGTACTTC	CASSYSTSGWRSRAYEQYF
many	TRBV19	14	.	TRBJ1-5	TGTGCCAGTAGTATAGGACATAGCAATCAGCCCCAGCATTTT	CASSIGHSNQPQHF
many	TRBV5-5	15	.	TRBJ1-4	TGTGCCAGCAGCCAGCGGTTGGAATTTGGGGAAAAACTGTTTTTT	CASSQRLEFGEKLFF
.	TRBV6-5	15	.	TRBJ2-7	TGTGCCAGCAGTTACTCTCTCGCGGGACGGGCCGAGCAGTACTTC	CASSYSLAGRAEQYF
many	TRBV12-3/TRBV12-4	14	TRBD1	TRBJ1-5	TGTGCCAGCAGTACAACAGGGGTCGGTCAGCCCCAGCATTTT	CASSTTGVGQPQHF
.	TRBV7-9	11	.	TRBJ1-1	TGTGCCAGCAGCTTCGACAGTAGAGCTTTCTTT	CASSFDSRAFF
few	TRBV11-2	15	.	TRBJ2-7	TGTGCCAGCAGCTTAGATCCTGCAGGTACCTACGAGCAGTACTTC	CASSLDPAGTYEQYF
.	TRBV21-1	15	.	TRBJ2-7	TGTGCCAGCAGCAAAGGGTGGCGGGGGACATACGAGCAGTACTTC	CASSKGWRGTYEQYF
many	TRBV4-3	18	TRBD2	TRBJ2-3	TGCGCCAGCAGCCCCCAGGTAGCGGGAGGGTCTAGCACAGATACGCAGTATTTT	CASSPQVAGGSSTDTQYF
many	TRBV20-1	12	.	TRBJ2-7	TGCAGTGCTGAGCGGATACACTACGAGCAGTACTTC	CSAERIHYEQYF
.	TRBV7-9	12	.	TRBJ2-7	TGTGCCAGCACCCTCCAGGACAGTCCTATCCACTTC	CASTLQDSPIHF
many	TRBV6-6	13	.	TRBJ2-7	TGTGCCAGCAGTTACACACCTGGCTACGAGCAGTACTTC	CASSYTPGYEQYF
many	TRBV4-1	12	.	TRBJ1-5	TGCGCCAGCAGCCAAGAGGGTCAGCCCCAGCATTTT	CASSQEGQPQHF
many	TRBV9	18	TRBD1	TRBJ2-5	TGTGCCAGCAGCGTGGGACAGGGGAGAAGGGGAGGACAAGAGACCCAGTACTTC	CASSVGQGRRGGQETQYF
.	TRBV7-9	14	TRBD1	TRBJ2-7	TGTGCCAGCAGAAGACAGGGGGGAGCCTACGAGCAGTACTTC	CASRRQGGAYEQYF
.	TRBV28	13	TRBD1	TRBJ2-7	TGTGCCAGCAGTTCAGGCCCTCCGACAGGGGGGCACTTC	CASSSGPPTGGHF
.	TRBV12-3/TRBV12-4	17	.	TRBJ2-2	TGTGCCAGCAGTTTAGGGGTTGGAGTGGGAGGCACCGGGGAGCTGTTTTTT	CASSLGVGVGGTGELFF
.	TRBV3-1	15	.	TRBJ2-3	TGTGCCTCCTGCCAAGTCGGAGGGACCACAGATACGCAGTATTTT	CASCQVGGTTDTQYF
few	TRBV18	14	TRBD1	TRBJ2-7	TGTGCCAGCTCACCAACCGGGACAGGGAAAGAGCAGTACTTC	CASSPTGTGKEQYF
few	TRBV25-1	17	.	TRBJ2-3	TGTGCCAGCAGTCACTCCCGAAGGGGCGCGAGTACAGATACGCAGTATTTT	CASSHSRRGASTDTQYF
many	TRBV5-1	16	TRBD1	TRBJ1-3	TGCGCCAGCAGCCTCTCGACTACAGGGGCTGGAAACACCATATATTTT	CASSLSTTGAGNTIYF
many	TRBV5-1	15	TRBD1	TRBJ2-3	TGCGCCAGCAGCCCTTTCGGGACAGGGGTAGATACGCAGTATTTT	CASSPFGTGVDTQYF
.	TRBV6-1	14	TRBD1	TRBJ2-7	TGTGCCAGCAGTAAACAGGACAGGGGCTACGAGCAGTACTTC	CASSKQDRGYEQYF
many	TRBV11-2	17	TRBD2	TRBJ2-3	TGTGCCAGCAGCCATTTAGCGGGGGGGCTTGGTGGAGATACGCAGTATTTT	CASSHLAGGLGGDTQYF
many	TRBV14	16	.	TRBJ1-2	TGTGCCAGCAGCCCCCCGAGGCACAGCTCTAACTATGGCTACACCTTC	CASSPPRHSSNYGYTF
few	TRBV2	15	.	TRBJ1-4	TGTGCCAGCAGTGAATCCAATCGGCGTAATGAAAAACTGTTTTTT	CASSESNRRNEKLFF
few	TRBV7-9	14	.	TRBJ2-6	TGTGCCAGCAGCCCGTTGATAATTAGCAACGTCCTGACTTTC	CASSPLIISNVLTF
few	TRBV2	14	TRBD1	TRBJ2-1	TGTGCCAGCAAGGCGGACAGGGCCTACAATGAGCAGTTCTTC	CASKADRAYNEQFF
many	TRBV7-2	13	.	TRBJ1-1	TGTGCCAGCAGCTCACACCAGGCTACTGAAGCTTTCTTT	CASSSHQATEAFF
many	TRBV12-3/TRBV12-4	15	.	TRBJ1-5	TGTGCCAGCAGTTTAAGACCGGATAGCAATCAGCCCCAGCATTTT	CASSLRPDSNQPQHF
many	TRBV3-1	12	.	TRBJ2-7	TGTGCCAGCAGCCAAGGGACGGTCGAGCAGTACTTC	CASSQGTVEQYF
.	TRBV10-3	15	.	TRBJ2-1	TGTGCCATCAGTGACGGGGGGCCCTCCTACAATGAGCAGTTCTTC	CAISDGGPSYNEQFF
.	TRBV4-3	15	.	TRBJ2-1	TGCGCCAGCAGCCCACAGAGGTCTGCAAGCAATGAGCAGTTCTTC	CASSPQRSASNEQFF
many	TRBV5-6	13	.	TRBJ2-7	TGTGCCAGCAGCTTGTGGGGCGGGAACGAGCAGTACTTC	CASSLWGGNEQYF
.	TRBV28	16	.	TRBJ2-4	TGTGCCAGCCGGATTGGCGGGATACTAGCCAAAAACATTCAGTACTTC	CASRIGGILAKNIQYF
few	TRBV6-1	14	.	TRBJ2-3	TGTGCCAGCAGTGAATTACAGGGCACAGATACGCAGTATTTT	CASSELQGTDTQYF
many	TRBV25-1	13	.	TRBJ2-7	TGTGCCAGCAGTGGCCCTATGTCCTACGAGCAGTACTTC	CASSGPMSYEQYF
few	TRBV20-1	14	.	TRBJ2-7	TGCAGTGCTAGAGACCCAACGCATGATTACGAGCAGTACTTC	CSARDPTHDYEQYF
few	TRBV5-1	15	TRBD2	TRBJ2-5	TGCGCCAGCAGCTCCAGCGGGGGGTATGGGGAGACCCAGTACTTC	CASSSSGGYGETQYF
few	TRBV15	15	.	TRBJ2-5	TGTGCCACCAGCAGAGGTTCGGGGGACCAAGAGACCCAGTACTTC	CATSRGSGDQETQYF
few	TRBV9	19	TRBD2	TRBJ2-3	TGTGCCAGCAGCGAGGGACTTCTAGCGGGGGTGTGGAATACTGATACGCAGTATTTT	CASSEGLLAGVWNTDTQYF
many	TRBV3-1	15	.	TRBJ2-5	TGTGCCAGCAGCCAAGTGGGGTGGAACCAAGAGACCCAGTACTTC	CASSQVGWNQETQYF
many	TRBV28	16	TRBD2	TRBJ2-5	TGTGCCAGCAGACCCCGACTAGCGGGAGACCAAGAGACCCAGTACTTC	CASRPRLAGDQETQYF